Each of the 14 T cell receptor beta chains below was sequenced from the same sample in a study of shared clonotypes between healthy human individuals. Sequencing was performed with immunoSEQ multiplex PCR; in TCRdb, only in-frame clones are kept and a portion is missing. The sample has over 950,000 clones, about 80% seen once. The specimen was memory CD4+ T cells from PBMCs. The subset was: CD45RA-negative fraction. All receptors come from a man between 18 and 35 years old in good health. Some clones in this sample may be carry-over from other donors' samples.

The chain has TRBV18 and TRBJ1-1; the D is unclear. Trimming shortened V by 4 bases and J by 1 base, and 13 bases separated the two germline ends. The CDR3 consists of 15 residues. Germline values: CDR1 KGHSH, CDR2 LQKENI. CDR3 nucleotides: TGTGCCAGCTCACTGGGCCAGAAATCGAACACTGAAGCTTTCTTT. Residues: CASSLGQKSNTEAFF.

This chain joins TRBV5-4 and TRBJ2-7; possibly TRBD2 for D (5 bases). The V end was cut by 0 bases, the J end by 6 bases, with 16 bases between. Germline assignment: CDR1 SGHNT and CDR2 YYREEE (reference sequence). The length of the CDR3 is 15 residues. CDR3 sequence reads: CASSLAGVFRGEQYF. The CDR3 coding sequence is TGTGCCAGCAGCTTGGCCGGAGTGTTCCGGGGCGAGCAGTACTTC.

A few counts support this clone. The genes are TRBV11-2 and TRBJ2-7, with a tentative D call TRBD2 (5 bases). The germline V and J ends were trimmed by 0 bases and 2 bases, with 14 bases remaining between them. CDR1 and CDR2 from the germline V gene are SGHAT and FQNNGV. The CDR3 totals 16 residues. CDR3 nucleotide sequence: TGTGCCAGCAGCTTAGAGGCGGCCCTAGCCCCCTACGAGCAGTACTTC. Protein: CASSLEAALAPYEQYF.

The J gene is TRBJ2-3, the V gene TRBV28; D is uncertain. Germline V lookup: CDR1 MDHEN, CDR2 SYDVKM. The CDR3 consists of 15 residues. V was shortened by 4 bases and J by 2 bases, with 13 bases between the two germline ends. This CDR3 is CASSSGGSFTDTQYF. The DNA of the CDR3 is TGTGCCAGCAGTTCGGGCGGAAGTTTCACAGATACGCAGTATTTT.

Here the CDR3 DNA reads TGTGCCAGCTGGGGTGGGGGACCCTACGAGCAGTACTTC. Encoded protein: CASWGGGPYEQYF. The chain joins TRBV28 to TRBJ2-7, with D perhaps matching TRBD1 or TRBD2 (5 bases each). Trimming pared 8 bases from V and 2 bases from J, leaving 13 bases between. CDR1 is MDHEN and CDR2 is SYDVKM in the germline V gene. The length of the CDR3 is 13 residues.

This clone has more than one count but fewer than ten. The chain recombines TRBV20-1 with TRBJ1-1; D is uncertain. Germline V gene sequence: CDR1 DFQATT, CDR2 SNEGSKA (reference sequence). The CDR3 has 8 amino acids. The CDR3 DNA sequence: TGCAGCATGACTGAAGCTTTCTTT. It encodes CSMTEAFF.

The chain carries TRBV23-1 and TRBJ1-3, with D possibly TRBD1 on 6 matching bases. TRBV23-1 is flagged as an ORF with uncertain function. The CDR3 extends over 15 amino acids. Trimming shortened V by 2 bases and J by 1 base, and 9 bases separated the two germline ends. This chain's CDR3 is CASSQPDRSGNTIYF. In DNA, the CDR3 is TGCGCCAGCAGTCAACCCGACAGGTCTGGAAACACCATATATTTT.

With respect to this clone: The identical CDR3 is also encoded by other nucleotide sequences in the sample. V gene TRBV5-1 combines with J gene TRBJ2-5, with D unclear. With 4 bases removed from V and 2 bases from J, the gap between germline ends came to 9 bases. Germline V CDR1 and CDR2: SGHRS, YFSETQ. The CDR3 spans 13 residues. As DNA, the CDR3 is TGCGCCAGCAGCCTAGGACCGCAAGAGACCCAGTACTTC. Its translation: CASSLGPQETQYF.

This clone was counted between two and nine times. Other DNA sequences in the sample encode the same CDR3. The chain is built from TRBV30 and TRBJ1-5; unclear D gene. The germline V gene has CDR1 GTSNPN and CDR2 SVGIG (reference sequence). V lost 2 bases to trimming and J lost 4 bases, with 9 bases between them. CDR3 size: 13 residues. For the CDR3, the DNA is TGTGCCTGGAGTTACGGAGAAAATCAGCCCCAGCATTTT. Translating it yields CAWSYGENQPQHF.

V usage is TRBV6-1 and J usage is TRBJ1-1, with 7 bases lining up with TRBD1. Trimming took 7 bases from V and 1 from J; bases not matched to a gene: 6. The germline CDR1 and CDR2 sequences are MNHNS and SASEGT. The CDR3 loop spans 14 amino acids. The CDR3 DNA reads TGTGCCAGCACTCAAGACAGGGCGAACACTGAAGCTTTCTTT. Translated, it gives CASTQDRANTEAFF.

The CDR3 nucleotides are TGTGCCAGCAGTTTCCCGACTAGGCTAGCTGACGAGCAGTACTTC. It translates to CASSFPTRLADEQYF. This rearrangement joins TRBV28 to TRBJ2-7; a weak D match, TRBD2 (6 bases). The CDR3 runs 15 residues. The V end was cut by 3 bases, the J end by 5 bases, with 17 bases between. From germline, CDR1 is MDHEN and CDR2 SYDVKM. Full variable domain (missing parts from reference TRBV28 and TRBJ2-7): DVKVTQSSRYLVKRTGEKVFLECVQDMDHENMFWYRQDPGLGLRLIYFSYDVKMKEKGDIPEGYSVSREKKERFSLILESASTNQTSMYLCASSFPTRLADEQYFGPGTRLTVT.

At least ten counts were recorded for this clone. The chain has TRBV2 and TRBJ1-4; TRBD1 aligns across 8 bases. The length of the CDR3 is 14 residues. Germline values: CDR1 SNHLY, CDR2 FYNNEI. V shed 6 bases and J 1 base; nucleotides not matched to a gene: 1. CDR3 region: CASRTGGTNEKLFF. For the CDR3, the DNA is TGTGCCAGCAGAACAGGGGGAACTAATGAAAAACTGTTTTTT.

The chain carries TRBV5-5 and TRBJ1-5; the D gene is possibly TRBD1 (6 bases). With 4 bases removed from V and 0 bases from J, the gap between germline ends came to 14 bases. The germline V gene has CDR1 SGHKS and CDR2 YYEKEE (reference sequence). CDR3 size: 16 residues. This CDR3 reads CASSRYGQYSNQPQHF. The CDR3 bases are TGTGCCAGCAGCCGCTACGGACAGTATAGCAATCAGCCCCAGCATTTT.

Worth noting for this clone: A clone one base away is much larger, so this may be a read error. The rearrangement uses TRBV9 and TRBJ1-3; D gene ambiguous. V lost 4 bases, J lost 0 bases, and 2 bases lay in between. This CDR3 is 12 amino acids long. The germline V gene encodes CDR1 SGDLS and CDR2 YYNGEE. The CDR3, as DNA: TGTGCCAGCAGCTACTCTGGAAACACCATATATTTT. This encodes CASSYSGNTIYF.